This T cell receptor beta chain was sequenced for a study of Ad26.COV2.S vaccination and SARS-CoV-2 variants. Study overall: The donor participated in the COV1001 trial, in its Ad26.COV2.S arm. In the study, Ad26.COV2.S was injected intramuscularly once, or twice 56 days apart.

The treatment here: about 20 received Ad26.COV2.S at low or high dose, single or two shots; five or six received placebo; per-sample allocation not given. Specimens were obtained on day 63 following the first vaccine or placebo injection. Cohort 1b enrolled adults aged 18-55 years in Boston. This vaccine is an Ad26 vector that expresses the Wuhan-strain SARS-CoV-2 spike. TCRdb keeps only in-frame clones here, not all; method: immunoSEQ multiplex PCR. The profile shows hundreds of thousands of clones, 75% to 90% of them singletons. V lost 0 bases to trimming and J lost 4 bases; unmatched junction nucleotides: 4. There are 16 residues in the CDR3. Looked up from germline, CDR1 is SGHRS and CDR2 is YFSETQ.

Source: peripheral blood, taken in a trial of Ad26.COV2.S vaccine versus placebo. This receptor was obtained from a person between 18 and 65 years old who received the Ad26.COV2.S COVID-19 vaccine or a placebo. The chain uses TRBV5-1 and TRBJ2-2; 9 bases line up with TRBD2. The chain's CDR3 is CASSLGGLAGTGELFF. The CDR3, as DNA: TGCGCCAGCAGCTTGGGGGGACTAGCTGGCACCGGGGAGCTGTTTTTT.